A selection of T cell receptor beta chains follows, all from one sample in a study of monozygotic twins with inflammatory bowel disease. Reprocessing the 5' RACE reads, TCRdb reports a single entry for every CDR3 protein and omits DNA. The table lists about 160,000 distinct CDR3 sequences. The sequenced sample consisted of blood. The receptors originated from a human donor with ulcerative colitis or Crohn's disease, or a healthy co-twin of an affected twin (not recorded which). Each CDR3 is given with its conserved first and last residue. The order of the fields is V gene, J gene, CDR3 protein.

V: TRBV28; J: TRBJ2-3; CDR3: CASSFSDTDTQYF
V: TRBV5-1; J: TRBJ2-7; CDR3: CASSVGVSVSSSYEQYF
V: TRBV10-3; J: TRBJ2-1; CDR3: CAISESTSGRAYNEQFF
V: TRBV20-1; J: TRBJ2-7; CDR3: CSASPPSYEQYF
V: TRBV7-3; J: TRBJ2-5; CDR3: CASSLRQTPQETQYF
V: TRBV7-9; J: TRBJ2-2; CDR3: CASSSTSGRSGELFF
V: TRBV6-5; J: TRBJ2-5; CDR3: CASCYSAGEETQYF
V: TRBV29-1; J: TRBJ1-2; CDR3: CSVVLGQGSGYTF
V: TRBV5-4; J: TRBJ2-4; CDR3: CASSLVGAAAKNIQYF
V: TRBV7-7; J: TRBJ2-3; CDR3: CASSSGETTDTQYF
V: TRBV16; J: TRBJ1-6; CDR3: CASSQFSASSYNSPLHF
V: TRBV5-1; J: TRBJ2-1; CDR3: CASSLAQTSYNEQFF
V: TRBV19; J: TRBJ2-1; CDR3: CASSIEPPGLAFYNEQFF
V: TRBV7-3; J: TRBJ2-2; CDR3: CASGSSAGGELFF
V: TRBV7-9; J: TRBJ2-3; CDR3: CASSMDRASTDTQYF
V: TRBV7-2; J: TRBJ2-5; CDR3: CASSPDRGIETQYF
V: TRBV23-1; J: TRBJ2-4; CDR3: CASSQYPGAANIQYF
V: TRBV20-1; J: TRBJ2-4; CDR3: CSARGTSGRTGAKNIQYF
V: TRBV24-1; J: TRBJ2-7; CDR3: CATSDAGTSGEQYF
V: TRBV29-1; J: TRBJ2-1; CDR3: CSALVGGPGEQFF
V: TRBV29-1; J: TRBJ2-1; CDR3: CSPRVQAGEQFF
V: TRBV5-1; J: TRBJ2-1; CDR3: CASSLAVAGYNEQFF
V: TRBV12-5; J: TRBJ2-1; CDR3: CVSGLGLPGQGAYEQFF
V: TRBV12-3/TRBV12-4; J: TRBJ2-2; CDR3: CASSLRSTGELFF
V: TRBV15; J: TRBJ2-7; CDR3: CATSRPTGYEQYF
V: TRBV10-3; J: TRBJ2-3; CDR3: CAISVRGLAGGPGDTQYF
V: TRBV6-1; J: TRBJ1-2; CDR3: CASSMDRGYGYTF
V: TRBV10-3; J: TRBJ2-5; CDR3: CAISASTGLGTQYF
V: TRBV2; J: TRBJ1-1; CDR3: CASRKYSTLNTEAFF
V: TRBV20-1; J: TRBJ2-3; CDR3: CSARLAGNTDTQYF
V: TRBV18; J: TRBJ2-5; CDR3: CASLIRGGETQYF
V: TRBV9; J: TRBJ2-1; CDR3: CASSAQRTRSSYNEQFF
V: TRBV5-1; J: TRBJ1-1; CDR3: CASSPRGANTEAFF
V: TRBV5-4; J: TRBJ2-7; CDR3: CASRDTGQGNEQYF
V: TRBV7-8; J: TRBJ1-4; CDR3: CASSLEGTVREKLFF
V: TRBV9; J: TRBJ2-1; CDR3: CASSVAESSYNEQFF
V: TRBV7-9; J: TRBJ2-1; CDR3: CATAGAQSSYNEQFF
V: TRBV10-3; J: TRBJ1-2; CDR3: CAISLADRANYGYTF
V: TRBV7-9; J: TRBJ1-2; CDR3: CASSGGQGGIHSYTF
V: TRBV29-1; J: TRBJ2-7; CDR3: CSVRTSGSFEQYF
V: TRBV5-1; J: TRBJ1-1; CDR3: CASSLVAGEAFF
V: TRBV7-9; J: TRBJ1-1; CDR3: CASSSLMNTEAFF
V: TRBV6-2/TRBV6-3; J: TRBJ2-2; CDR3: CASLKDRPANTGELFF
V: TRBV25-1; J: TRBJ1-1; CDR3: CASSELYQAEAFF
V: TRBV4-1; J: TRBJ1-5; CDR3: CASSPGQGPKYQPQHF
V: TRBV5-1; J: TRBJ2-1; CDR3: CASRWGLAGYNEQFF
V: TRBV21-1; J: TRBJ2-5; CDR3: CASSIHNSGRDQETQYF
V: TRBV5-5; J: TRBJ1-1; CDR3: CASSPGTLNTEAFF
V: TRBV24-1; J: TRBJ2-2; CDR3: CATSDFETRGSGELFF
V: TRBV28; J: TRBJ2-7; CDR3: CASLGGSVYEQYF
V: TRBV24-1; J: TRBJ2-1; CDR3: CATGGGSSSYNEQFF
V: TRBV10-3; J: TRBJ2-1; CDR3: CAISLAGTNEQFF
V: TRBV5-1; J: TRBJ2-5; CDR3: CASSSLAGRQETQYF
V: TRBV4-2; J: TRBJ2-7; CDR3: CASSPERTSYEQYF